Listed here is a single T cell receptor (beta chain). Sequencing used immunoSEQ multiplex PCR; TCRdb keeps in-frame clones, though not all of them. The top ten clones hold approximately 3% of a sample with around 150,000 clones, about 90% of them seen once. CDR1 is MNHEY and CDR2 is SVGAGI in the germline V gene. The CDR3 has 15 residues. With V trimmed by 1 base and J by 6 bases, 4 bases remained unmatched. This entry is derived from a study of blood T cell repertoires in COVID-19. Study as a whole: The samples span acute and convalescent COVID-19 from the United States, Italy and Spain. Sources were T cells, B-cell-depleted T cells, or PBMCs; the material itself was cDNA or gDNA.

This rearrangement joins TRBV6-5 to TRBJ1-4; TRBD1 matches 8 bases. The source is a man between 60 and 70 years old with acute or convalescent COVID-19. The sequencing input was peripheral blood. The CDR3 loop is CASSYYGQGDEKLFF. DNA of the CDR3: TGTGCCAGCAGTTACTACGGACAGGGCGATGAAAAACTGTTTTTT.